Shown below are 32 T cell receptor beta chains from a single sample sequenced in a study of T cell responses to AZD1222 COVID-19 vaccine. Clones were read by immunoSEQ multiplex PCR, and TCRdb kept only the in-frame ones, dropping some. This table has about 150,000 clones, roughly nine tenths appearing once. The sequencing here drew on peripheral blood, taken 28 days after the second AZD1222 dose. The source is an adult who received the AZD1222 COVID-19 vaccine.

V gene TRBV6-1 combines with J gene TRBJ1-6, with D hard to call. CDR1 is MNHNS, CDR2 SASEGT, per germline. Trimming removed 3 bases at V and 3 bases at J, with 9 bases between. The CDR3 is 15 residues long. The CDR3 sequence: CASSDLSLYNSPLHF. In nucleotides, the CDR3 is TGTGCCAGCAGTGACCTGTCCCTCTATAATTCACCCCTCCACTTT.

This CDR3 reads CASSLGQAVSYEQYF. The CDR3 nucleotides are TGTGCCAGCAGCTTAGGACAGGCCGTCTCCTACGAGCAGTACTTC. This chain connects TRBV5-4 to TRBJ2-7, with TRBD1 identical over 7 bases. Trimming cost V 2 bases and J 0 bases; bases outside gene matches: 5. This CDR3 region has 15 residues. Germline V gene sequence: CDR1 SGHNT, CDR2 YYREEE (reference sequence).

The chain links TRBV14 to TRBJ1-1, with 12 bases fitting TRBD1. This CDR3 has 17 residues. J gave up 4 bases and V 2 bases, and 8 bases lay outside the gene matches. CDR1 and CDR2 from the germline V gene are SGHDN and FVKESK. CDR3 DNA: TGTGCCAGCAGCCAATACGTCGGGACAGGGGGCGGCACTGAAGCTTTCTTT. Protein: CASSQYVGTGGGTEAFF.

This chain connects TRBV7-8 to TRBJ2-7, with D possibly matching TRBD2 (5 bases). The CDR3 is 13 residues long. Germline V gene lookup returns CDR1 SGHVS and CDR2 FQNEAQ. V was trimmed by 4 bases and J by 4 bases, leaving 11 bases between them. CDR3 coding DNA: TGTGCCAGCAGCTCCCCACTAGGGTACGAGCAGTACTTC. This gives the protein CASSSPLGYEQYF.

The chain has TRBV6-5 and TRBJ1-5; 7 bases map to TRBD1. This CDR3 is built from 14 residues. Germline V gene sequence: CDR1 MNHEY, CDR2 SVGAGI. The trim removed 4 bases at V and 3 bases at J, leaving 3 bases unmatched. The CDR3 region has the DNA TGTGCCAGCAGTTCTGACAGGGCCAATCAGCCCCAGCATTTT. Translation: CASSSDRANQPQHF.

V and J are TRBV20-1 and TRBJ2-1, with 10 bases lining up with TRBD2. This CDR3 is built from 16 residues. The V gene end was trimmed by 3 bases and the J gene end by 2 bases; junction bases not matched to a gene: 7. The germline gives CDR1 DFQATT, CDR2 SNEGSKA (reference sequence). The CDR3 DNA reads as TGCAGTGCTAGTGTCACTAGCGGGGACCCCTACAATGAGCAGTTCTTC. The encoded protein is CSASVTSGDPYNEQFF.

The chain uses TRBV19 and TRBJ1-3, with 8 bases lining up with TRBD1. This CDR3 contains 16 residues. CDR1 is LNHDA, CDR2 SQIVND, per germline (reference sequence). Unmatched junction bases numbered 9, after V lost 4 bases and J lost 4 bases. The CDR3 DNA sequence: TGTGCCAGTAGTACAGGGGGCGCGGGGAGAGGAAACACCATATATTTT. Its translation is CASSTGGAGRGNTIYF.

As for this clone: Additional DNA sequences in this sample encode the identical CDR3. This rearrangement joins TRBV18 to TRBJ1-1; D is uncertain. The germline CDR1 and CDR2 sequences are KGHSH and LQKENI. Trimming took off 6 bases at V and 1 base at J, with 6 bases between the two ends. This CDR3 spans 12 amino acids. This CDR3 reads CASSPGNTEAFF. The CDR3 DNA is TGTGCCAGCTCTCCCGGGAACACTGAAGCTTTCTTT. The complete variable domain, with remaining parts taken from reference TRBV18 and TRBJ1-1, reads NAGVMQNPRHLVRRRGQEARLRCSPMKGHSHVYWYRQLPEEGLKFMVYLQKENIIDESGMPKERFSAEFPKEGPSILRIQQVVRGDSAAYFCASSPGNTEAFFGQGTRLTVV.

V gene TRBV5-1 combines with J gene TRBJ2-5; 9 nucleotides line up with TRBD2. Germline CDR1 is SGHRS and CDR2 is YFSETQ. V dropped 4 bases and J dropped 5; count of bases not matched to a gene: 9. The CDR3 totals 15 residues. The CDR3 DNA reads as TGCGCCAGCAGCGGGGGACTAGCTAGTCAGGAGACCCAGTACTTC. Its protein product is CASSGGLASQETQYF.

The chain joins TRBV7-6 to TRBJ2-7, with 10 bases identical to TRBD1. This CDR3 spans 14 amino acids. Germline assignment: CDR1 SGHVS and CDR2 FNYEAQ. The V segment lost 5 bases and the J segment 6 bases; nucleotides outside the gene matches: 7. This chain's CDR3 is CASSPRTGGGEQYF. For the CDR3, the DNA is TGTGCCAGCAGCCCTCGGACAGGGGGTGGCGAGCAGTACTTC.

The J gene is TRBJ2-7, the V gene TRBV10-2; 11 positions match TRBD1. The V gene end was trimmed by 5 bases and the J gene end by 5 bases; junction bases not matched to a gene: 17. The germline V gene encodes CDR1 WSHSY and CDR2 SAAADI. This CDR3 is built from 18 residues. The CDR3, as DNA: TGCGCCAGCAGTCTTGGACAGGGGGCATTAAGAGGGGTACACGAGCAGTACTTC. This codes for CASSLGQGALRGVHEQYF.

V usage is TRBV9 and J usage is TRBJ2-1, with TRBD2 identical over 9 bases. The V segment lost 6 bases and the J segment 8 bases; nucleotides outside the gene matches: 12. Germline CDR1 reads SGDLS; CDR2 reads YYNGEE. The CDR3 length is 15 residues. DNA of the CDR3: TGTGCCAGCAATCCGGGACTAGCCTTCGGGGATGAGCAGTTCTTC. This encodes CASNPGLAFGDEQFF.

This chain joins TRBV7-3 and TRBJ2-1, with 8 bases that match TRBD2. The CDR3 spans 15 residues. From germline, CDR1 is SGHTA and CDR2 FQGTGA. Trimming at V came to 2 bases and at J to 0 bases, leaving 0 bases not matched to a gene. CDR3 sequence (DNA): TGTGCCAGCAGCTTACGGGAGGGCTCCTACAATGAGCAGTTCTTC. Translating it yields CASSLREGSYNEQFF.

DNA of the CDR3: TGTGCCAGCAGCCTGAGGGGCTACAATGAGCAGTTCTTC. Residues: CASSLRGYNEQFF. The chain carries TRBV14 and TRBJ2-1; D is perhaps TRBD1 or TRBD2 (5 bases each). V was shortened by 4 bases and J by 3 bases, with 7 bases between the two germline ends. The CDR3 consists of 13 residues. Germline-derived CDR1 and CDR2 are SGHDN and FVKESK.

The CDR3 region has the DNA TGTGCCACCTGGACAGTCGAAGGGGGCACCATATATTTT. Residues: CATWTVEGGTIYF. The J gene is TRBJ1-3, the V gene TRBV5-4, with TRBD1 as a possible D gene (6 bases). The germline gives CDR1 SGHNT, CDR2 YYREEE (reference sequence). This CDR3 has 13 residues. The V and J ends lost 9 bases and 9 bases respectively, with 19 bases between them.

This sequence joins TRBV2 and TRBJ2-2, with TRBD1 matching over 10 bases. CDR1 is SNHLY, CDR2 FYNNEI, per germline. This CDR3 region has 16 residues. With V trimmed by 6 bases and J by 3 bases, 7 bases remained unmatched. The CDR3, as DNA: TGTGCCAGCAGCGGGACAGGGGCCCATGACACCGGGGAGCTGTTTTTT. This sequence encodes CASSGTGAHDTGELFF.

V is TRBV9 and J is TRBJ1-2; 8 nucleotides match TRBD1. The CDR3 totals 15 residues. Germline loops: CDR1 SGDLS, CDR2 YYNGEE. Trimming took 3 bases from V and 7 from J; bases not matched to a gene: 11. CDR3 sequence (DNA): TGTGCCAGCAGCGGCCGGACAGGGCCATCGGGTGGCTACACCTTC. Protein sequence: CASSGRTGPSGGYTF.

This sequence joins TRBV27 and TRBJ2-7; 10 nucleotides agree with TRBD1. Germline V gene lookup returns CDR1 MNHEY and CDR2 SMNVEV (reference sequence). V was pared by 5 bases and J by 3 bases, with 4 bases of the junction left unmatched. The CDR3 is made up of 14 amino acids. The DNA for the CDR3 is TGTGCCAGCAGTGACCGGGACAGGGGCTACGAGCAGTACTTC. Protein sequence: CASSDRDRGYEQYF.

V is TRBV5-1 and J is TRBJ1-1, with D unresolved. CDR1 SGHRS and CDR2 YFSETQ come from the germline V gene. The CDR3 totals 13 residues. The V and J ends lost 4 bases and 1 base respectively, with 8 bases between them. For the CDR3, the DNA is TGCGCCAGCAGCATCCTACCGAACACTGAAGCTTTCTTT. As protein: CASSILPNTEAFF.

This clone was counted once. V gene TRBV2 combines with J gene TRBJ2-6, with D hard to call. CDR1 and CDR2 (germline): SNHLY, FYNNEI. This CDR3 comprises 12 residues. V lost 8 bases and J 5 bases, leaving 7 bases between the germline ends. The CDR3 region is CASPSRANVLTF. As DNA, the CDR3 is TGTGCCAGCCCCTCCAGGGCCAACGTCCTGACTTTC. The whole variable domain, remainder taken from reference TRBV2 and TRBJ2-6, is EPEVTQTPSHQVTQMGQEVILRCVPISNHLYFYWYRQILGQKVEFLVSFYNNEISEKSEIFDDQFSVERPDGSNFTLKIRSTKLEDSAMYFCASPSRANVLTFGAGSRLTVL.

In nucleotides, the CDR3 is TGTGCCATCAGTGAGTCGGAGATTAAACAACTTATCGCGAACACCGGGGAGCTGTTTTTT. Protein: CAISESEIKQLIANTGELFF. The rearrangement joins TRBV10-3 to TRBJ2-2, with no clear D. Trimming stripped 0 bases from V and 0 bases from J, with 20 bases between. Germline V CDR1 and CDR2: ENHRY, SYGVKD. The CDR3 length is 20 residues.

This chain connects TRBV3-1 (or the pseudogene TRBV3-2) to TRBJ1-6; no definite D call. The CDR3 has 14 residues. Germline V lookup: CDR1 LGHDT, CDR2 YNNKEL (reference sequence). Trimming removed 5 bases at V and 7 bases at J, with 12 bases between. Written as DNA, the CDR3 is TGTGCCAGCAGCTTAAGCGCCTTCAATTCACCCCTCCACTTT. It codes for CASSLSAFNSPLHF.

V is TRBV7-2 and J is TRBJ1-1; TRBD1 is a possible D gene (6 bases). The CDR3 consists of 14 residues. Per the germline V gene, CDR1 is SGHTA and CDR2 is FQGNSA. Trimming left V 5 bases short and J 1 base short, with 11 bases between. The CDR3 protein is CASSGIQGNTEAFF. The CDR3 DNA sequence: TGTGCCAGCAGCGGAATACAGGGGAACACTGAAGCTTTCTTT. Complete variable domain (other parts from reference TRBV7-2 and TRBJ1-1): GAGVSQSPSNKVTEKGKDVELRCDPISGHTALYWYRQSLGQGLEFLIYFQGNSAPDKSGLPSDRFSAERTGGSVSTLTIQRTQQEDSAVYLCASSGIQGNTEAFFGQGTRLTVV.

The chain has TRBV27 and TRBJ1-4; D might be TRBD1 (5 bases). In germline, CDR1 is MNHEY, CDR2 SMNVEV (reference sequence). The CDR3 is made up of 13 amino acids. Between the trimmed V and J ends, which lost 6 bases and 7 bases, there was a span of 12 bases. DNA for the CDR3: TGTGCCAGCAGGGACACCTCATTTGAAAAACTGTTTTTT. Protein product: CASRDTSFEKLFF. Full variable domain (remainder filled in from reference TRBV27 and TRBJ1-4): EAQVTQNPRYLITVTGKKLTVTCSQNMNHEYMSWYRQDPGLGLRQIYYSMNVEVTDKGDVPEGYKVSRKEKRNFPLILESPSPNQTSLYFCASRDTSFEKLFFGSGTQLSVL.

The chain links TRBV2 to TRBJ2-2; 9 bases agree with TRBD1. Germline V gives CDR1 SNHLY, CDR2 FYNNEI. Trimming at V came to 8 bases and at J to 2 bases, leaving 12 bases not matched to a gene. The CDR3 sequence is 17 residues long. CDR3 in DNA: TGTGCCAGCTTCCGGGACAGGGTTTATCCAAACACCGGGGAGCTGTTTTTT. Encoded protein: CASFRDRVYPNTGELFF. Combining the CDR3 with reference TRBV2 and TRBJ2-2 gives the whole variable domain EPEVTQTPSHQVTQMGQEVILRCVPISNHLYFYWYRQILGQKVEFLVSFYNNEISEKSEIFDDQFSVERPDGSNFTLKIRSTKLEDSAMYFCASFRDRVYPNTGELFFGEGSRLTVL.

CDR3 residues: CASRPQGGGYYGYTF. Here the CDR3 DNA reads TGTGCCAGCCGCCCCCAAGGAGGGGGGTACTATGGCTACACCTTC. The chain recombines TRBV6-5 with TRBJ1-2; perhaps TRBD1 as D (6 bases). The CDR3 sequence is 15 residues long. Germline lookup yields CDR1 MNHEY and CDR2 SVGAGI. V shed 8 bases and J shed 3 bases, with 19 bases lying between them.

V is TRBV28 and J is TRBJ1-5, with D unresolved. The V gene lost 3 bases and the J gene lost 3 bases, with 3 bases spanning the gap. CDR1 and CDR2 from the germline V gene are MDHEN and SYDVKM. CDR3 size: 12 residues. The CDR3 region has the DNA TGTGCCAGCAGTTTCCCCAATCAGCCCCAGCATTTT. Encoded protein: CASSFPNQPQHF.

V and J are TRBV25-1 and TRBJ2-1; 12 bases are shared with TRBD2. The CDR3 runs to 18 residues. The germline CDR1 and CDR2 sequences are MGHDK and SYGVNS. V lost 2 bases to trimming and J lost 8 bases; unmatched junction nucleotides: 13. DNA of the CDR3: TGTGCCAGCAGTGAAGATTCTAGCGGGAGGGCCGGGGTGGATGAGCAGTTCTTC. This sequence encodes CASSEDSSGRAGVDEQFF.

As to this clone: A junction boundary mismatches the germline segment, possibly from a read error. The CDR3 nucleotides read TGCGCCGGCAGCGCGACAGATACAGAGACCCAGTACTTC. Its protein product is CAGSATDTETQYF. This sequence joins TRBV5-1 and TRBJ2-5; tentative D call: TRBD1 (5 bases). CDR1 and CDR2 (germline): SGHRS, YFSETQ. The CDR3 has 13 amino acids.

The chain combines TRBV19 with TRBJ1-5, with a weak D call TRBD1 (6 bases). Germline values: CDR1 LNHDA, CDR2 SQIVND (reference sequence). The length of the CDR3 is 19 residues. V was shortened by 10 bases and J by 0 bases, with 28 bases between the two germline ends. This CDR3 reads CAIHLSTGATMYSNQPQHF. The CDR3 coding sequence is TGTGCCATCCATCTATCGACGGGGGCCACCATGTATAGCAATCAGCCCCAGCATTTT.

The rearrangement links TRBV27 to TRBJ2-1; D gene uncertain. Per germline, CDR1 MNHEY and CDR2 SMNVEV (reference sequence). The germline V and J ends were trimmed by 7 bases and 5 bases, with 6 bases remaining between them. The CDR3 is 11 amino acids. The CDR3 here is CASTTHNEQFF. The CDR3 nucleotides are TGTGCCAGCACCACCCACAATGAGCAGTTCTTC.

This clone was detected once. The J gene is TRBJ1-4, the V gene TRBV5-1; D is ambiguous. CDR1 and CDR2 from the germline V gene are SGHRS and YFSETQ. Trimming removed 2 bases at V and 8 bases at J, with 13 bases between. CDR3 length equals 14 residues. The CDR3 DNA follows: TGCGCCAGCAGCTTACGGGGTGCGGACGAAAAACTGTTTTTT. This codes for CASSLRGADEKLFF. The whole variable domain, filled in from reference TRBV5-1 and TRBJ1-4, reads KAGVTQTPRYLIKTRGQQVTLSCSPISGHRSVSWYQQTPGQGLQFLFEYFSETQRNKGNFPGRFSGRQFSNSRSEMNVSTLELGDSALYLCASSLRGADEKLFFGSGTQLSVL.